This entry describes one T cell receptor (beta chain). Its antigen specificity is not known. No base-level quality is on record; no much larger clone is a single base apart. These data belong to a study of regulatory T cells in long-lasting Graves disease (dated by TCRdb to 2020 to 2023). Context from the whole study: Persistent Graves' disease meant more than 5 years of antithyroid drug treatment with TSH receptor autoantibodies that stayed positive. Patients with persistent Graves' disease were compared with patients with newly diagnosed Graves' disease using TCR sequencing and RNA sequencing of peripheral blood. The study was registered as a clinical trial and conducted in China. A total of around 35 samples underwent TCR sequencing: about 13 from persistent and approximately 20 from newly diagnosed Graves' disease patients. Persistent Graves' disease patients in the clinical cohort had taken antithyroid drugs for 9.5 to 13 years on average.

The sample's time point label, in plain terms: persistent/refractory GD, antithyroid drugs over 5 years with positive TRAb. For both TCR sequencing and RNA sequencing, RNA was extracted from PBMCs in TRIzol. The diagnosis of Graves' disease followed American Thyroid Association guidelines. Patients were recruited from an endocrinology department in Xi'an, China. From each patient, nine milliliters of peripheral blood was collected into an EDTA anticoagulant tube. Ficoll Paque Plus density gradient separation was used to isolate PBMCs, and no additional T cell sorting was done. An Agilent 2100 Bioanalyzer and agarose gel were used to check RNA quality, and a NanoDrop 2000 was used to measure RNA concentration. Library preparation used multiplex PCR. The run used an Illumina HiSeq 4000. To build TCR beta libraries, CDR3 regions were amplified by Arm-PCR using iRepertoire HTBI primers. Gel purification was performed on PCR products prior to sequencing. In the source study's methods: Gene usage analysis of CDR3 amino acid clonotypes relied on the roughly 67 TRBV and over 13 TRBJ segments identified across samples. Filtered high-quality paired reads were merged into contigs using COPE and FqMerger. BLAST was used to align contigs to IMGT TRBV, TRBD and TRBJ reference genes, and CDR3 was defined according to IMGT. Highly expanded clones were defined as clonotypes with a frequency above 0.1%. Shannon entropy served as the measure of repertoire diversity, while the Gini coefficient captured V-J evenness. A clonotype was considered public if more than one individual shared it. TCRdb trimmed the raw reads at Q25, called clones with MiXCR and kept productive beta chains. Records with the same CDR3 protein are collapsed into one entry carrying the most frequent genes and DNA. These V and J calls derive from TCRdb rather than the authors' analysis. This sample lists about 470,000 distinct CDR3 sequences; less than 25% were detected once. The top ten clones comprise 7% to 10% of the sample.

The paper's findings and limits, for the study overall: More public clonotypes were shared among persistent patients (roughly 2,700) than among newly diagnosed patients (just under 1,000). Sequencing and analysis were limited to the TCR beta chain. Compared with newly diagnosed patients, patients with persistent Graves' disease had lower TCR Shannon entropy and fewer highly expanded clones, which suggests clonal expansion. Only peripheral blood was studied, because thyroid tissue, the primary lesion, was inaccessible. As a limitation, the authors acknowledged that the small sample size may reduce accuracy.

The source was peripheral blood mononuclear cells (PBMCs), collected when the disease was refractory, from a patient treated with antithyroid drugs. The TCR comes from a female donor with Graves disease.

CDR3 protein: CASRRAGNEQYF. The DNA reads as follows: TGTGCCAGCCGGCGGGCAGGGAACGAGCAGTACTTC. Recombination connected TRBV27 to TRBJ2-7; the D region may be TRBD1 or TRBD2, each matching 5 bases equally. The CDR3 spans 12 residues, from the cysteine through the phenylalanine. CDR3 DNA is the only sequence kept; it has 36 bases, read in frame from the first base. V is clipped by 8 bases and J by 5 bases, and the sequence between their germline boundaries is 13 bases long. CDR1 and CDR2 (MNHEY, SMNVEV) derive from the germline V gene (reference sequence).